This T cell receptor (beta chain) is from a study of T cell responses to AZD1222 COVID-19 vaccine (dated by TCRdb to about 2021). With regard to the full study: A total of 230 to 250 trial participants underwent TCR sequencing, of whom 200 to 220 received two doses of AZD1222 and 26 received two doses of the MenACWY control vaccine. Enrollment into the trials was organized by age into subgroups of 18-55, 56-69 and 70-plus years, and those subgroups contained roughly 150, 30 and 60 TCR-sequenced participants, respectively.

The CDR3 regions of human TCRbeta chains were analyzed by immunosequencing. On the authors' methods: Repertoire TCRs were checked for matches against a reference library of SARS-CoV-2-specific TCRs that had been generated using the MIRA antigen-specificity platform. Breadth was defined as the fraction of unique TCRs that were SARS-CoV-2-associated, and depth was defined as the fraction of total T cells that were SARS-CoV-2-associated. Using the MIRA data, each spike-specific TCR was mapped to the spike region that the TCR reacts to and placed in a CD4 or CD8 class. Log10-transformed breadth and depth values were compared by one-way ANOVA with Sidak's multiple comparisons tests. Imported from immuneACCESS, the table was reduced by TCRdb to in-frame sequences with V and J called. These copies leave out some clones; in studies compared against another copy, an unresolved V gene accounts for under half, and the cause of the remainder is not known. The DNA gave D and trimming, while V, J and clone size come from that table. The table for this sample lists approximately 140,000 clones; 80% to 95% of them were counted only once. The ten biggest clones cover roughly 3.3% of the sample.

V was cut back by 1 base and J by 2 bases, leaving a gap of 12 bases between them. Taken from cysteine to phenylalanine, the CDR3 has 15 residues. Of the read, only the CDR3 DNA is kept; its 45 bases are in frame from base 1. For CDR1 and CDR2, the germline V gene (reference sequence) lists SGHNT and YYREEE. General conclusions and limits of the study: Because no samples from the day 14 peak response were available, repertoires could be characterized only after the peak T cell response. Only a handful of AZD1222 recipients were SARS-CoV-2 seropositive at baseline, limiting conclusions about previously exposed vaccinees. The whole spike protein was spanned by vaccine-associated CD4 TCRs, and dominant responses were seen in regions 160-218 and 743-854. Reportedly, almost half of the unique spike-specific TCRs recognized epitopes lying outside the regions that are mutated in the B.1.351 and B.1.1.7 variants. Spike-specific TCR breadth and depth rose significantly after two AZD1222 doses compared with day 0 and with MenACWY recipients. In the small 56-69-year group, the increase in depth fell short of significance, most likely because of low power. Most participants were white British and females outnumbered males, and the authors suggested that clonal diversity may have been underestimated.

The time point label corresponds to: about 28 days (+/-7) after the second vaccine dose. AZD1222 recipients given second doses at about 4 weeks or at about 12 weeks were pooled, since spike-specific TCR depth and breadth were not found to differ between the two schedules. Vaccinee samples were obtained from the UK trials COV001 and COV002, which included a single-blind randomized controlled phase 2/3 trial of AZD1222 (ChAdOx1 nCoV-19) in healthy adults. For TCRbeta chain sequencing, PBMC samples were collected from trial participants at day 0 and at day 28 after the second dose. On this clone itself: This clone's antigen is unknown. No base-level quality is on record; no much larger clone is a single base apart.

This sequence was found in an adult who received the AZD1222 COVID-19 vaccine. This material consisted of peripheral blood, taken 28 days after the second AZD1222 dose. This sequence uses TRBV5-4 and TRBJ1-2, and TRBD1 may be the D gene, going by 5 matching bases. The DNA sequence is TGTGCCAGCAGCTTGACCCAGGGAGGGAACTATGGCTACACCTTC. Translated, this gives CASSLTQGGNYGYTF.